Listed below are T cell receptor beta chains from one sample, sequenced in a study of T-cell memory formation after mild COVID-19. TCRdb re-called the 5' RACE reads with MiXCR, one entry per CDR3 protein. In the table there are fewer than 650,000 distinct CDR3 sequences, about a fifth of which are singletons. The sequencing sample was made of PBMCs or a T cell subset sorted from them (not recorded which). The receptors derive from an adult woman who had mild COVID-19 (a few samples of this study predate the infection). Cell type and time point are not known. Each CDR3 is given with its conserved first and last residue. D genes are given only for firm matches. A row's size may be missing; if present it is once, few, many or a size class.

clone_size	v_call	j_call	d_call	cdr3_nt	cdr3_aa
-	TRBV5-1	TRBJ2-6	-	TGCGCCAGCAGCTTGGAAGGGCGGGGTGTCTCTGGGGCCAACGTCCTGACTTTC	CASSLEGRGVSGANVLTF
few	TRBV14	TRBJ2-7	TRBD2	TGTGCCAGCAGCCCCCCGGCGGGGAGGGGAATAAGGACCTACGAGCAGTACTTC	CASSPPAGRGIRTYEQYF
-	TRBV6-6	TRBJ2-7	-	TGTGCCAGCAGTTACTCTTCAGAGCAGTACTTC	CASSYSSEQYF
few	TRBV5-1	TRBJ2-7	-	TGCGCCAGCAGCACGGTCGGACACTCCTACGAGCAGTACTTC	CASSTVGHSYEQYF
few	TRBV20-1	TRBJ1-5	-	TGCAGTGCTCGCCTCCCAGATAGCAATCAGCCCCAGCATTTT	CSARLPDSNQPQHF
few	TRBV7-9	TRBJ2-1	-	TGTGCCAGCGACCCCAGTCCCGGTACAGGGTACAATGAGCAGTTCTTC	CASDPSPGTGYNEQFF
-	TRBV5-1	TRBJ2-3	TRBD2	TGCGCCAGCAGCGCCGGGACTACCAATGGGGATACGCAGTATTTT	CASSAGTTNGDTQYF
few	TRBV7-2	TRBJ2-2	-	TGTGCCAGCAGCTTAATCCGGACGGACGGGGAGCTGTTTTTT	CASSLIRTDGELFF
-	TRBV29-1	TRBJ2-1	-	TGCAGCGTTACCCCTTTCCCTAGTAAGACCTACAATGAGCAGTTCTTC	CSVTPFPSKTYNEQFF
-	TRBV7-9	TRBJ2-5	-	TGTGCCAGCAGCTTAGGCAGTTCGGAGACCAAGTACTTC	CASSLGSSETKYF
-	TRBV7-2	TRBJ2-7	TRBD2	TGTGCCAGCAGCTTATCCCAGGGACTAGCGGGAGGGTCCTACGAGCAGTACTTC	CASSLSQGLAGGSYEQYF
-	TRBV9	TRBJ1-6	TRBD1	TGTGCCAGCAGCGTAGTTGGAGGGGGCCCCAATTCACCCCTCCACTTT	CASSVVGGGPNSPLHF
-	TRBV24-1	TRBJ2-2	TRBD1	TGTGCCACCCGGGACAGCGCGAACACCGGGGAGCTGTTTTTT	CATRDSANTGELFF
few	TRBV12-3/TRBV12-4	TRBJ1-1	-	TGTGCCAGCAGCATCAGGGCCGGGAACACTGAAGCTTTCTTT	CASSIRAGNTEAFF
few	TRBV6-5	TRBJ2-1	TRBD2	TGTGCCAGCAGAGCCAGCGGGGGGGCTAAGGAGCAGTTCTTC	CASRASGGAKEQFF
few	TRBV6-4	TRBJ2-1	-	TGTGCCAGCAGACTATCCCAGGGTGGTTCCAATGAGCAGTTCTTC	CASRLSQGGSNEQFF
few	TRBV3-1	TRBJ2-5	TRBD2	TGTGCCAGCAGCCTACTAAGCGGGGGGTACGAGACCCAGTACTTC	CASSLLSGGYETQYF
few	TRBV5-6	TRBJ1-2	-	TGTGCCAGCAGCTCAATTATGAACTATGGCTACACCTTC	CASSSIMNYGYTF
many	TRBV4-3	TRBJ2-7	-	TGCGCCAGCAGCCAAGATTATAACAAATACTACGAGCAGTACTTC	CASSQDYNKYYEQYF
few	TRBV24-1	TRBJ2-7	TRBD1	TGTGCCACCAGTGAAGGGGGTGCAGGGGGCTACGAGCAGTACTTC	CATSEGGAGGYEQYF
-	TRBV27	TRBJ1-1	-	TGTGCCAGCAGCGCCGGGGTACAGGGTGAAGCTTTCTTT	CASSAGVQGEAFF
-	TRBV6-5	TRBJ2-5	-	TGTGCCAGCAGTTACTCGGTCCAAGAGACCCAGTACTTC	CASSYSVQETQYF
-	TRBV6-1	TRBJ1-2	TRBD1	TGTGCCAGTTGGCGGACAGGGAACGGCTACACCTTC	CASWRTGNGYTF
-	TRBV4-1	TRBJ2-3	-	TGCGCCAGCAGCCAAGGGCCTTGGCTAATGGACGAAGATACGCAGTATTTT	CASSQGPWLMDEDTQYF